This T cell receptor beta chain is drawn from a study of T cells in Graves' hyperthyroidism and ophthalmopathy. About the research overall: Blood was drawn when the patient was first diagnosed and still untreated.

RNA transcripts gave rise to amplified TCR beta CDR3 regions. Primed by the HTBI set, a first-round RT-PCR was run on the TCR CDR3. TCRdb ran MiXCR on the multiplex PCR reads and lists one entry per CDR3 protein. The data show more than 300,000 distinct CDR3 sequences, roughly 20% seen once. In regard to this clonotype: No antigen is known for it.

General observations from the study: Blood also carried most thyroid clonotypes expanded above 0.001.

V lost 5 bases, J lost 2 bases, and 15 bases lay in between. Looked up from germline, CDR1 is SEHNR and CDR2 is FQNEAQ (reference sequence). The CDR3 sequence is 15 residues long. Duration under 3 months, a NOSPECS grade of at least 4, and a Clinical Activity Score of at least 3 characterized the ophthalmopathy patients. Exclusions: uncontrolled infection, other autoimmune disease, pregnancy, lactation. The origin of this receptor is a man between 18 and 29 years old with Graves' ophthalmopathy. The chain couples TRBV7-9 to TRBJ2-5, with D perhaps TRBD1 (6 bases). The sequenced material came from blood. In DNA, the CDR3 is TGTGCCAGCAGCCGGCCGTTAGGGACACAAGAGACCCAGTACTTC. The encoded protein is CASSRPLGTQETQYF.